This TCR beta chain was recovered during a study of blood T cell repertoires in COVID-19. Background on the study: COVID-19 samples, acute and convalescent, were from the United States, Italy and Spain.

Germline-derived CDR1 and CDR2 are MDHEN and SYDVKM. Trimming took off 6 bases at V and 0 bases at J, with 24 bases between the two ends. This CDR3 region has 20 residues. How the authors handled the data: Cell counts per sample came from amplifying reference gene primers. Generated by immunoSEQ multiplex PCR, the TCRdb table keeps only in-frame clones and is missing some. The V and J calls and the clone size are those of that table, but D and trimming were determined from the DNA. The sample lists 62,000 or so clones; around 86% were seen once. Sequencing was done on a sample of peripheral blood. The chain uses TRBV28 and TRBJ2-6, with D hard to call. This receptor was obtained from a woman aged 60-75 years with acute or convalescent COVID-19. This CDR3 reads CASSTEAPASDSSGANVLTF. The CDR3, as DNA: TGTGCCAGCAGCACCGAGGCCCCGGCGTCAGATTCCTCTGGGGCCAACGTCCTGACTTTC.